This TCR beta chain was identified during a study of T cell responses to AZD1222 COVID-19 vaccine. Repertoires were generated with immunoSEQ multiplex PCR, while TCRdb's copy carries only in-frame clones and drops some. The data show roughly 130,000 clones, 87% seen once. Study conclusions and caveats: Researchers report vaccine-associated CD4 TCRs spanning spike, with dominance at 160-218 and 743-854. Nearly half of spike-specific TCRs reportedly target variant regions that are unmutated in the B.1.351 and B.1.1.7 variants. Sampled repertoires all dated from after the peak T cell response. Following two doses of AZD1222, Spike-specific TCR breadth and depth rose.

Germline V lookup: CDR1 ENHRY, CDR2 SYGVKD. The CDR3 runs to 11 residues. V lost 6 bases to trimming and J lost 12 bases, with 9 bases between them. Note on this clone: The antigen is not known.

This material consisted of peripheral blood, taken on day 0 of AZD1222 vaccination. The receptor was isolated from an adult in good health. The chain couples TRBV10-3 to TRBJ1-6, with D unresolved. The CDR3, as DNA: TGTGCCATCAGGGAGGTGGGACCCCTCCACTTT. Its translation is CAIREVGPLHF.